A selection of T cell receptor beta chains follows, all from one sample in a study of T cells in Graves' hyperthyroidism and ophthalmopathy. TCRdb reprocessed the multiplex PCR reads with MiXCR, giving one entry per CDR3 protein. Here the sample spans hundreds of thousands of distinct CDR3 sequences, roughly 40% being singletons. The sample was blood. The origin of the receptors is a young man with Graves' hyperthyroidism. Both conserved end residues are part of each CDR3. The order of the fields is J gene, V gene, CDR3 protein.

J gene: TRBJ2-7; V gene: TRBV10-3; CDR3 protein: CAASGAAYEQYF
J gene: TRBJ1-3; V gene: TRBV10-3; CDR3 protein: CAISEEGVRNTIYF
J gene: TRBJ1-4; V gene: TRBV12-3/TRBV12-4; CDR3 protein: CASSSSAGEGEKLFF
J gene: TRBJ1-2; V gene: TRBV7-2; CDR3 protein: CASSLVGQGSKGYTF
J gene: TRBJ2-7; V gene: TRBV25-1; CDR3 protein: CASSTPGGRLYEQYF
J gene: TRBJ1-6; V gene: TRBV10-3; CDR3 protein: CATLGLAGGPLHF
J gene: TRBJ1-6; V gene: TRBV7-9; CDR3 protein: CASSLDSGTDDNSPLHF
J gene: TRBJ2-2; V gene: TRBV9; CDR3 protein: CASSDPLVGTGELFF
J gene: TRBJ1-6; V gene: TRBV4-1; CDR3 protein: CASSQLVSSYNSPLHF
J gene: TRBJ1-2; V gene: TRBV5-1; CDR3 protein: CASSLIPQALMEGYTF
J gene: TRBJ1-2; V gene: TRBV20-1; CDR3 protein: CSASFPRDPNYGYTF
J gene: TRBJ1-4; V gene: TRBV7-8; CDR3 protein: CASSPDRVPTNEKLFF
J gene: TRBJ2-6; V gene: TRBV19; CDR3 protein: CASSIWGSGGTF
J gene: TRBJ1-3; V gene: TRBV6-5; CDR3 protein: CASSELRSGNTIYF
J gene: TRBJ1-2; V gene: TRBV2; CDR3 protein: CASTEAQNYGYTF
J gene: TRBJ2-7; V gene: TRBV9; CDR3 protein: CASGRGGYEQYF
J gene: TRBJ1-2; V gene: TRBV29-1; CDR3 protein: CSVEERGAQNYGYTF
J gene: TRBJ1-4; V gene: TRBV5-5; CDR3 protein: CASSLAPRQGQNEKLFF
J gene: TRBJ2-2; V gene: TRBV9; CDR3 protein: CASSAPAENTGELFF
J gene: TRBJ2-7; V gene: TRBV7-9; CDR3 protein: CASSPSGGLNSYEQYF
J gene: TRBJ2-7; V gene: TRBV12-3/TRBV12-4; CDR3 protein: CASSPAGQGYEQYF
J gene: TRBJ2-6; V gene: TRBV10-3; CDR3 protein: CAISESGLGTEAF
J gene: TRBJ2-7; V gene: TRBV4-1; CDR3 protein: CASSQSSGDEQYF
J gene: TRBJ1-1; V gene: TRBV4-2; CDR3 protein: CASSQEGTVNTEAFF
J gene: TRBJ2-7; V gene: TRBV7-9; CDR3 protein: CASSFDPLFYEQYF
J gene: TRBJ2-2; V gene: TRBV6-5; CDR3 protein: CAARRVAGNTGELFF
J gene: TRBJ2-7; V gene: TRBV10-3; CDR3 protein: CAVRTSGSGAYEQYF
J gene: TRBJ2-7; V gene: TRBV4-3; CDR3 protein: CASSQDSPRAYEQYF
J gene: TRBJ1-3; V gene: TRBV7-2; CDR3 protein: CASSSRLAGYGNTIYF
J gene: TRBJ2-7; V gene: TRBV20-1; CDR3 protein: CSARTSGRGLEQYF
J gene: TRBJ1-2; V gene: TRBV7-8; CDR3 protein: CASNPIDRGVYGYTF
J gene: TRBJ2-7; V gene: TRBV5-1; CDR3 protein: CASSLVQDSYEQYF
J gene: TRBJ2-2; V gene: TRBV7-9; CDR3 protein: CASSFGTSGTRPTGELFF
J gene: TRBJ1-1; V gene: TRBV9; CDR3 protein: CASSVGSQGNTEAFF
J gene: TRBJ1-4; V gene: TRBV5-1; CDR3 protein: CASSSEGAINEKLFF
J gene: TRBJ2-7; V gene: TRBV5-1; CDR3 protein: CASSATGRHEQYF
J gene: TRBJ2-7; V gene: TRBV9; CDR3 protein: CASSVEGADYEQYF
J gene: TRBJ2-5; V gene: TRBV6-6; CDR3 protein: CASSYEGEETQYF
J gene: TRBJ2-5; V gene: TRBV2; CDR3 protein: CASSVVRGAQETQYF
J gene: TRBJ1-2; V gene: TRBV12-3/TRBV12-4; CDR3 protein: CASSSAARDGYTF
J gene: TRBJ1-2; V gene: TRBV12-3/TRBV12-4; CDR3 protein: CASSLRGQGDGYTF
J gene: TRBJ1-4; V gene: TRBV19; CDR3 protein: CASSIARAGTNEKLFF
J gene: TRBJ1-5; V gene: TRBV7-2; CDR3 protein: CASSLSSVSNQPQHF
J gene: TRBJ2-5; V gene: TRBV24-1; CDR3 protein: CATSGWDGVTQYF
J gene: TRBJ1-3; V gene: TRBV14; CDR3 protein: CASSQALPDSGNTIYF